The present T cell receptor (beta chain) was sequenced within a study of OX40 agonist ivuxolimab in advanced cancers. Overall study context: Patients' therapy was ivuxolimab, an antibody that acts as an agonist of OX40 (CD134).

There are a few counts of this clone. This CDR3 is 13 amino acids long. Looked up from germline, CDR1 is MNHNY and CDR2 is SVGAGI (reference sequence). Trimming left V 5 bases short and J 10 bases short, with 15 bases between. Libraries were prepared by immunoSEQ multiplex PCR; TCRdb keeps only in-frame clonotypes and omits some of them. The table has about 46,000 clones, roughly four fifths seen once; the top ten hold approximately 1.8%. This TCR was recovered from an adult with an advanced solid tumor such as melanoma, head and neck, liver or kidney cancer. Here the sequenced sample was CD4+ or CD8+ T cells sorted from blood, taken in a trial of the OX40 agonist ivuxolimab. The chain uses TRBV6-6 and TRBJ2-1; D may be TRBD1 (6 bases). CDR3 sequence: CASSPVRGREQFF. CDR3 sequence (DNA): TGTGCCAGCAGTCCGGTCAGGGGTCGGGAGCAGTTCTTC.